These 27 T cell receptor beta chains were all obtained from the same sample, sequenced in a study of T cell responses to AZD1222 COVID-19 vaccine. Here immunoSEQ multiplex PCR was the method, and the copy in TCRdb shows in-frame clones only, minus some. The sample shows about 67,000 clones, under 90% of them seen only once. Specimen: peripheral blood, collected on day 0 of AZD1222 vaccination. These receptors came from an adult in good health.

The chain joins TRBV6-5 to TRBJ1-2; 9 positions match TRBD1. V trimming: 6 bases; J trimming: 4 bases; junction bases outside the gene matches: 3. The germline gives CDR1 MNHEY, CDR2 SVGAGI. CDR3 size: 13 residues. CDR3 residues: CASRQTGGYGYTF. DNA for the CDR3: TGTGCCAGCAGGCAGACAGGGGGCTATGGCTACACCTTC.

The chain couples TRBV7-6 to TRBJ1-4, with a possible D match to TRBD1 (5 bases). CDR1 is SGHVS, CDR2 FNYEAQ, per germline. V was pared by 5 bases and J by 0 bases, with 13 bases between. The CDR3 runs to 16 residues. CDR3 region: CASSPALGATNEKLFF. CDR3 DNA: TGTGCCAGCAGCCCCGCCCTGGGGGCAACTAATGAAAAACTGTTTTTT.

The chain has TRBV27 and TRBJ2-2, with TRBD2 identical over 7 bases. Germline assignment: CDR1 MNHEY and CDR2 SMNVEV (reference sequence). The length of the CDR3 is 15 residues. Germline trimming cut 3 bases from V and 2 bases from J; bases unmatched to any gene: 3. In nucleotides, the CDR3 is TGTGCCAGCAGTTTCCAGCGGGGTAACACCGGGGAGCTGTTTTTT. Translated: CASSFQRGNTGELFF.

About this clone: This sample includes further DNA sequences coding for the same CDR3. The rearrangement joins TRBV24-1 to TRBJ2-1; 7 nucleotides line up with TRBD2. Per the germline V gene, CDR1 is KGHDR and CDR2 is SFDVKD. Losses at the gene ends were 5 bases for V and 3 bases for J; bases not matched to a gene: 3. There are 14 residues in the CDR3. The CDR3 region is CATSGGGSYNEQFF. CDR3 nucleotides: TGTGCCACCAGTGGGGGGGGAAGCTACAATGAGCAGTTCTTC.

The rearrangement uses TRBV4-3 and TRBJ2-7; D not resolved. CDR3 length: 12 amino acids. Germline CDR1 LGHNA, CDR2 YSLEER. V lost 0 bases to trimming and J lost 3 bases, with 3 bases between them. The CDR3 sequence is CASSQDGYEQYF. In DNA form, the CDR3 reads TGCGCCAGCAGCCAAGATGGCTACGAGCAGTACTTC.

V gene TRBV6-5 combines with J gene TRBJ1-5; D is uncertain. V shed 2 bases and J shed 0 bases, with 5 bases lying between them. The CDR3 is made up of 14 amino acids. CDR1 and CDR2 (germline): MNHEY, SVGAGI. The CDR3 DNA reads as TGTGCCAGCAGTTACGATAATAGCAATCAGCCCCAGCATTTT. As protein: CASSYDNSNQPQHF.

The CDR3 region has the DNA TGTGCCAGCAGTTCCCTACCAGAGCAGTACTTC. Translated: CASSSLPEQYF. V and J are TRBV27 and TRBJ2-7; D gene uncertain. Looked up from germline, CDR1 is MNHEY and CDR2 is SMNVEV (reference sequence). The CDR3 runs to 11 residues. The ends were cut back, 4 bases at V and 7 bases at J, with 8 bases in the middle.

The chain carries TRBV18 and TRBJ2-2, with D maybe TRBD2 (6 bases). CDR3 length equals 15 residues. Looked up from germline, CDR1 is KGHSH and CDR2 is LQKENI. V was pared by 3 bases and J by 2 bases, with 10 bases between. The CDR3 loop is CASSPAGLNTGELFF. For the CDR3, the DNA is TGTGCCAGCTCACCGGCGGGACTCAACACCGGGGAGCTGTTTTTT. Drawing the rest from reference TRBV18 and TRBJ2-2, the complete variable domain is NAGVMQNPRHLVRRRGQEARLRCSPMKGHSHVYWYRQLPEEGLKFMVYLQKENIIDESGMPKERFSAEFPKEGPSILRIQQVVRGDSAAYFCASSPAGLNTGELFFGEGSRLTVL.

The chain couples TRBV19 to TRBJ1-3; tentative D call: TRBD1 (5 bases). This CDR3 is built from 17 residues. Germline V gives CDR1 LNHDA, CDR2 SQIVND (reference sequence). Trimming left V 0 bases short and J 8 bases short, with 20 bases between. CDR3 in DNA: TGTGCCAGTAGTATAGACCTCCGGGGCCTCGATCTAGACACCATATATTTT. Translated: CASSIDLRGLDLDTIYF.

This clone was detected only a few times. The rearrangement links TRBV7-2 to TRBJ1-2, with unresolved D. Germline V gene lookup returns CDR1 SGHTA and CDR2 FQGNSA. The length of the CDR3 is 14 residues. With 4 bases removed from V and 1 base from J, the gap between germline ends came to 10 bases. CDR3 in amino acids: CASSSGSHNYGYTF. As DNA, the CDR3 is TGTGCCAGCAGCTCCGGTTCCCATAACTATGGCTACACCTTC.

The chain joins TRBV7-9 to TRBJ2-3; 7 nucleotides match TRBD1. The CDR3 is 16 amino acids. The germline gives CDR1 SEHNR, CDR2 FQNEAQ (reference sequence). V lost 4 bases and J lost 2; bases outside the gene matches: 9. CDR3 bases: TGTGCCAGCAGCTACCCCCAGGGGGTTCTCACAGATACGCAGTATTTT. It specifies CASSYPQGVLTDTQYF. The full variable domain, its missing parts supplied by reference TRBV7-9 and TRBJ2-3, is DTGVSQNPRHKITKRGQNVTFRCDPISEHNRLYWYRQTLGQGPEFLTYFQNEAQLEKSRLLSDRFSAERPKGSFSTLEIQRTEQGDSAMYLCASSYPQGVLTDTQYFGPGTRLTVL.

This clone was seen a handful of times. The gene calls are TRBV7-2 and TRBJ2-2, with D hard to call. Germline CDR1 and CDR2: SGHTA and FQGNSA. This CDR3 comprises 13 residues. With 10 bases removed from V and 6 bases from J, the gap between germline ends came to 15 bases. The CDR3 protein is CATTPSEAGELFF. The CDR3 nucleotides read TGTGCCACTACTCCGAGTGAGGCCGGGGAGCTGTTTTTT.

The chain uses TRBV11-1 and TRBJ2-4; D may be TRBD1 (6 bases). Germline assignment: CDR1 SGHAT and CDR2 FQDESV (reference sequence). Trimming stripped 3 bases from V and 0 bases from J, with 12 bases between. CDR3 length equals 16 residues. The CDR3 spells CASSLAQGKAKNIQYF. CDR3 nucleotides: TGTGCCAGCAGCTTGGCGCAGGGGAAAGCCAAAAACATTCAGTACTTC.

This rearrangement joins TRBV4-3 to TRBJ1-2; possibly TRBD1 for D (5 bases). This CDR3 comprises 15 residues. Germline values: CDR1 LGHNA, CDR2 YSLEER. Between the trimmed V and J ends, which lost 1 base and 7 bases, there was a span of 16 bases. Here the CDR3 DNA reads TGCGCCAGCAGCCAAGTGAGTGGGACCGGGGGTGGCTACACCTTC. Protein sequence: CASSQVSGTGGGYTF.

CDR3 DNA sequence: TGCGCCAGCAGCCAAAGGGGACCGGGGAGACGGAACAATGAGCAGTTCTTC. Translating it yields CASSQRGPGRRNNEQFF. The rearrangement joins TRBV4-3 to TRBJ2-1; D tentatively fits TRBD1 or TRBD2 (5 bases each). CDR3 length: 17 amino acids. Per the germline V gene, CDR1 is LGHNA and CDR2 is YSLEER. V was shortened by 2 bases and J by 5 bases, with 19 bases between the two germline ends.

The DNA for the CDR3 is TGTGCCAGCAGCGCGGGACAGGGGAGGACCGGGGAGCTGTTTTTT. This translates into CASSAGQGRTGELFF. The rearrangement joins TRBV9 to TRBJ2-2; 10 bases are shared with TRBD1. Looked up from germline, CDR1 is SGDLS and CDR2 is YYNGEE. This CDR3 has 15 amino acids. V gave up 3 bases and J gave up 5 bases; unmatched junction bases: 4. The complete variable domain, with remaining parts taken from reference TRBV9 and TRBJ2-2, reads DSGVTQTPKHLITATGQRVTLRCSPRSGDLSVYWYQQSLDQGLQFLIQYYNGEERAKGNILERFSAQQFPDLHSELNLSSLELGDSALYFCASSAGQGRTGELFFGEGSRLTVL.

This sequence joins TRBV6-2 or TRBV6-3 and TRBJ2-3; 7 bases align to TRBD2. Losses at the gene ends were 2 bases for V and 2 bases for J; bases not matched to a gene: 4. CDR3 length equals 15 residues. Germline CDR1 MNHEY, CDR2 SVGEGT. CDR3 region: CASSYRDYLTDTQYF. The CDR3 DNA sequence: TGTGCCAGCAGTTACCGGGACTACCTCACAGATACGCAGTATTTT.

Of note for this clone: The sample carries other DNA sequences with the same CDR3. The chain joins TRBV7-3 to TRBJ2-1, with D tentatively TRBD1 (6 bases). The CDR3 extends over 13 amino acids. Trimming cost V 6 bases and J 6 bases, with 12 bases left between them. Germline CDR1 SGHTA, CDR2 FQGTGA. The CDR3 DNA sequence: TGTGCCAGCAGTCCCCGAGGGGGCAATGAGCAGTTCTTC. Amino acids: CASSPRGGNEQFF.

CDR3 nucleotide sequence: TGCGCCAGCAGCCAAGATCGGGCAGGCGTCTATGGCTACACCTTC. Translated, it gives CASSQDRAGVYGYTF. This sequence joins TRBV4-3 and TRBJ1-2, with unresolved D. Germline CDR1 LGHNA, CDR2 YSLEER. V was pared by 0 bases and J by 4 bases, with 12 bases between. This CDR3 has 15 residues.

This sequence joins TRBV30 and TRBJ1-1, with a possible D match to TRBD1 (5 bases). Looked up from germline, CDR1 is GTSNPN and CDR2 is SVGIG (reference sequence). This CDR3 contains 13 residues. V lost 3 bases and J 1 base, leaving 9 bases between the germline ends. The CDR3: CAWRERGNTEAFF. The DNA of the CDR3 is TGTGCCTGGAGAGAAAGGGGGAACACTGAAGCTTTCTTT.

This clone appeared once. This rearrangement joins TRBV7-8 to TRBJ2-5, with a possible D match to TRBD1 (5 bases). Germline V gene data show CDR1 as SGHVS and CDR2 as FQNEAQ. Trimming left V 1 base short and J 1 base short, with 13 bases between. The CDR3 totals 16 residues. The CDR3 loop is CASSLGAGNPQETQYF. The CDR3, as DNA: TGTGCCAGCAGCTTAGGCGCAGGGAATCCCCAAGAGACCCAGTACTTC.

CDR3: CASSLSDQDRDPVRTYEQYF. As DNA, the CDR3 is TGTGCCAGCAGTTTATCCGATCAGGACAGGGACCCGGTTAGGACCTACGAGCAGTACTTC. The chain is built from TRBV28 and TRBJ2-7; 8 positions agree with TRBD1. The CDR3 length is 20 residues. The germline V gene encodes CDR1 MDHEN and CDR2 SYDVKM. V was clipped by 1 base and J by 2 bases; unmatched bases: 19.

This chain joins TRBV6-6 and TRBJ2-7, with a possible D match to TRBD2 (6 bases). Germline CDR1 MNHNY, CDR2 SVGAGI (reference sequence). The CDR3 consists of 14 residues. With 6 bases removed from V and 1 base from J, the gap between germline ends came to 13 bases. In nucleotides, the CDR3 is TGTGCCAGCAGCCCCCGGGACTTTTCCTACGAGCAGTACTTC. Protein sequence: CASSPRDFSYEQYF.

The J gene is TRBJ1-2, the V gene TRBV7-2, with D possibly being TRBD1 (5 bases). The V end lost 4 bases, the J end lost 5 bases, and 17 bases lay between the germline ends. The CDR3 sequence is 15 residues long. Looked up from germline, CDR1 is SGHTA and CDR2 is FQGNSA. CDR3 sequence reads: CASSSTPGLGYGYTF. In nucleotides, the CDR3 is TGTGCCAGCAGCTCGACACCAGGGTTAGGGTATGGCTACACCTTC.

This chain connects TRBV9 to TRBJ1-1, with a tentative D call TRBD1 (5 bases). V was pared by 2 bases and J by 0 bases, with 8 bases between. The CDR3 totals 14 residues. The V gene's germline CDR1 is SGDLS and CDR2 YYNGEE. Written as DNA, the CDR3 is TGTGCCAGCAGCGTGGGGGTCGTGAACACTGAAGCTTTCTTT. Protein sequence: CASSVGVVNTEAFF.

The chain links TRBV11-3 to TRBJ2-1; 15 bases are shared with TRBD2. With V trimmed by 0 bases and J by 11 bases, 17 bases remained unmatched. The germline V gene has CDR1 SGHNT and CDR2 YENEEA. The CDR3 has 20 amino acids. The CDR3 is CASSLDPTPGLAGGRGKQFF. In DNA, the CDR3 is TGTGCCAGCAGCTTAGACCCTACCCCCGGACTAGCGGGAGGGAGGGGTAAGCAGTTCTTC.

This clone was recorded once. This rearrangement joins TRBV10-3 to TRBJ2-7, with 9 bases that match TRBD1. With V trimmed by 7 bases and J by 3 bases, 7 bases remained unmatched. The CDR3 runs 14 residues. The germline CDR1 and CDR2 sequences are ENHRY and SYGVKD. CDR3 sequence (DNA): TGTGCCATCATGAGGGACAGGGACGACTACGAGCAGTACTTC. Translating it yields CAIMRDRDDYEQYF.